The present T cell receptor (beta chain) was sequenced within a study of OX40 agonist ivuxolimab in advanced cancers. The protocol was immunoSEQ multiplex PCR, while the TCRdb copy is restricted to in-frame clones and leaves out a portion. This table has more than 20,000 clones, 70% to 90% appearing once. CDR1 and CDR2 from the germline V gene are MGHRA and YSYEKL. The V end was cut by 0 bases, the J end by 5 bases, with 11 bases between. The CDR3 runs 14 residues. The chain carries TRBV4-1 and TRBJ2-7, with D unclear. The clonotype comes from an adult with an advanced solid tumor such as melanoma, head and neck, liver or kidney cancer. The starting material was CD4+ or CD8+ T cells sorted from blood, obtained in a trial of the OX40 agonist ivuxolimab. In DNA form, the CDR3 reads TGCGCCAGCAGCCAAGAAGGACGTGTGAACGAGCAGTACTTC. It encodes CASSQEGRVNEQYF.